Each of the 15 T cell receptor beta chains below was sequenced from the same sample in a study of blood T cell repertoires in COVID-19. Produced via immunoSEQ multiplex PCR; TCRdb's table is partial and in-frame only. The sample lists over 200,000 clones, over 80% occurring once. Sequencing was performed on PBMCs or T cells enriched from blood (not recorded which). These receptors came from a woman in her 30s who had been exposed to COVID-19.

The J gene is TRBJ2-5, the V gene TRBV5-1; 13 bases line up with TRBD2. CDR1 and CDR2 from the germline V gene are SGHRS and YFSETQ. The trim removed 4 bases at V and 5 bases at J, leaving 8 bases unmatched. This CDR3 is 16 amino acids long. CDR3: CASSMPGLAGRETQYF. The CDR3 nucleotides are TGCGCCAGCAGCATGCCGGGACTAGCGGGACGGGAGACCCAGTACTTC. Filled out from reference TRBV5-1 and TRBJ2-5, the complete variable domain reads KAGVTQTPRYLIKTRGQQVTLSCSPISGHRSVSWYQQTPGQGLQFLFEYFSETQRNKGNFPGRFSGRQFSNSRSEMNVSTLELGDSALYLCASSMPGLAGRETQYFGPGTRLLVL.

This clone was recorded once. The chain has TRBV27 and TRBJ1-5; D is possibly TRBD1 (6 bases). Germline CDR1 and CDR2: MNHEY and SMNVEV (reference sequence). Trimming removed 3 bases at V and 2 bases at J, with 11 bases between. The CDR3 totals 15 residues. The CDR3 protein is CASSFSDRRNQPQHF. The DNA of the CDR3 is TGTGCCAGCAGTTTTTCGGACAGACGCAATCAGCCCCAGCATTTT.

The V gene is TRBV27, the J gene TRBJ2-7; 9 bases match TRBD1. The CDR3 covers 15 residues. Germline CDR1 and CDR2: MNHEY and SMNVEV (reference sequence). Losses at the gene ends were 2 bases for V and 4 bases for J; bases not matched to a gene: 6. The CDR3 here is CASSLRGTGRYEQYF. CDR3 sequence (DNA): TGTGCCAGCAGTTTAAGAGGGACAGGGAGGTACGAGCAGTACTTC.

This clone was seen only once. This rearrangement joins TRBV10-2 to TRBJ2-1; 9 bases are a match to TRBD2. The CDR3 covers 16 residues. Looked up from germline, CDR1 is WSHSY and CDR2 is SAAADI. The V gene end was trimmed by 2 bases and the J gene end by 9 bases; junction bases not matched to a gene: 11. The CDR3 loop reads CASSETTIGLATEQFF. The CDR3, as DNA: TGCGCCAGCAGTGAGACCACGATCGGACTAGCGACTGAGCAGTTCTTC.

This chain joins TRBV7-9 and TRBJ2-2, with 7 positions matching TRBD2. V lost 4 bases, J lost 5 bases, and 10 bases stayed unmatched. Germline-derived CDR1 and CDR2 are SEHNR and FQNEAQ (reference sequence). CDR3 size: 16 residues. This CDR3 reads CASSWGLAGVTGELFF. The CDR3 region has the DNA TGTGCCAGCAGCTGGGGGTTGGCGGGAGTTACCGGGGAGCTGTTTTTT.

The chain joins TRBV5-1 to TRBJ1-6; D remains ambiguous. The CDR3 is made up of 14 amino acids. CDR1 is SGHRS, CDR2 YFSETQ, per germline. Trimming took off 0 bases at V and 7 bases at J, with 8 bases between the two ends. CDR3 region: CASSLARGNSPLHF. CDR3 coding DNA: TGCGCCAGCAGCTTGGCGAGAGGAAATTCACCCCTCCACTTT.

This chain uses TRBV19 with TRBJ2-1, with TRBD2 identical over 9 bases. There are 14 residues in the CDR3. V was pared by 3 bases and J by 4 bases, with 1 base of the junction left unmatched. Germline CDR1 and CDR2: LNHDA and SQIVND (reference sequence). The CDR3 DNA sequence: TGTGCCAGTAGTATCCTAGCGGGATACAATGAGCAGTTCTTC. Translating it yields CASSILAGYNEQFF.

The chain is built from TRBV2 and TRBJ2-7; D is unclear. This CDR3 spans 13 amino acids. CDR1 and CDR2 from the germline V gene are SNHLY and FYNNEI. Deletions cut 3 bases from V and 3 bases from J, with 9 bases between. This chain's CDR3 is CASSDDTFYEQYF. Here the CDR3 DNA reads TGTGCCAGCAGTGATGACACTTTCTACGAGCAGTACTTC.

The CDR3 DNA sequence: TGTGCCTGGAGTGCCAGATTCGAAAGCTCCTACAATGAGCAGTTCTTC. It yields the protein CAWSARFESSYNEQFF. J is TRBJ2-1 and V is TRBV30, with no clear D. The V and J ends lost 1 base and 0 bases respectively, with 13 bases between them. Germline CDR1 reads GTSNPN; CDR2 reads SVGIG (reference sequence). CDR3 length: 16 amino acids.

V gene TRBV5-1 combines with J gene TRBJ2-5; D may be TRBD2 (5 bases). This CDR3 comprises 14 residues. The V end was cut by 2 bases, the J end by 1 base, with 9 bases between. Germline V CDR1 and CDR2: SGHRS, YFSETQ. The DNA of the CDR3 is TGCGCCAGCAGCTTTATGAGCGGCCAAGAGACCCAGTACTTC. This gives the protein CASSFMSGQETQYF. Based on the CDR3 plus reference TRBV5-1 and TRBJ2-5, the full variable domain is KAGVTQTPRYLIKTRGQQVTLSCSPISGHRSVSWYQQTPGQGLQFLFEYFSETQRNKGNFPGRFSGRQFSNSRSEMNVSTLELGDSALYLCASSFMSGQETQYFGPGTRLLVL.

This chain connects TRBV6-5 to TRBJ1-3, with 8 bases lining up with TRBD1. V trimming: 8 bases; J trimming: 0 bases; junction bases outside the gene matches: 3. CDR1 MNHEY and CDR2 SVGAGI come from the germline V gene. CDR3 length: 14 amino acids. The DNA for the CDR3 is TGTGCCAGCGGACAGGGTCACTCTGGAAACACCATATATTTT. It translates to CASGQGHSGNTIYF.

V gene TRBV19 combines with J gene TRBJ1-5; 8 bases align to TRBD1. The ends lost 11 bases at V and 0 bases at J; junction bases unmatched: 9. The CDR3 runs 15 residues. In germline, CDR1 is LNHDA, CDR2 SQIVND (reference sequence). The CDR3 sequence is CASRTGNPSNQPQHF. DNA for the CDR3: TGTGCCTCTCGGACAGGGAATCCTAGCAATCAGCCCCAGCATTTT.

The V and J genes are TRBV9 and TRBJ1-4, with a weak D call TRBD1 (5 bases). This CDR3 contains 13 residues. Trimming shortened V by 5 bases and J by 7 bases, and 12 bases separated the two germline ends. Germline V gives CDR1 SGDLS, CDR2 YYNGEE. In DNA form, the CDR3 reads TGTGCCAGCAGGGGGACTACTTCTGAAAAACTGTTTTTT. Its translation: CASRGTTSEKLFF.

The gene calls are TRBV6-5 and TRBJ2-2; 8 nucleotides agree with TRBD1. Trimming removed 4 bases from V and 1 base from J; junction bases left unmatched: 5. This CDR3 comprises 16 residues. The germline V gene encodes CDR1 MNHEY and CDR2 SVGAGI. The CDR3 here is CASSLGQVLNTGELFF. The CDR3, as DNA: TGTGCCAGCAGTTTGGGACAGGTCCTGAACACCGGGGAGCTGTTTTTT.

V is TRBV11-1 and J is TRBJ2-1; 11 bases line up with TRBD2. Germline V lookup: CDR1 SGHAT, CDR2 FQDESV (reference sequence). Trimming cost V 5 bases and J 5 bases; bases outside gene matches: 5. The CDR3 has 15 residues. The CDR3 DNA reads TGTGCCAGCAGCGCGCAACTAGCGGGGGACAATGAGCAGTTCTTC. Translation: CASSAQLAGDNEQFF.